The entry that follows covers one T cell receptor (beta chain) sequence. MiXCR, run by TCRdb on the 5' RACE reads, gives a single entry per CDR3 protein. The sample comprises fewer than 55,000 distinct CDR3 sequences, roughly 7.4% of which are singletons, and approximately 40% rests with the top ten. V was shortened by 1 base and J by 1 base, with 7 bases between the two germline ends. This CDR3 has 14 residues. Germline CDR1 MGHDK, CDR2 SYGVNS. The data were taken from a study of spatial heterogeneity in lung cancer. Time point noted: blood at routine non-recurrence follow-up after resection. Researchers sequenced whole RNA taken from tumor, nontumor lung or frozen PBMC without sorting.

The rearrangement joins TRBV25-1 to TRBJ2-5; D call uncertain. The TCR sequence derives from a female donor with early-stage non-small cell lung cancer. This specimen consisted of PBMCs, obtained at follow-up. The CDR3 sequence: CASSEWNSQETQYF. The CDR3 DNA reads TGTGCCAGCAGTGAATGGAACAGCCAAGAGACCCAGTACTTC.